This paragraph covers one TCR beta chain sequence. Sequencing was performed with immunoSEQ multiplex PCR; in TCRdb, only in-frame clones are kept and a portion is missing. The sample holds 8,500 to 14,000 clones, approximately 91% seen once. This specimen comes from a study of tumor T cells in aggressive B-cell lymphoma. The V end lost 3 bases, the J end lost 8 bases, and 10 bases lay between the germline ends. Per germline, CDR1 KGHSH and CDR2 LQKENI. This CDR3 has 12 residues. Sequencing was carried out using tumor tissue. The TCR comes from an adult with diffuse large B cell lymphoma. The V and J genes are TRBV18 and TRBJ1-2; D is possibly TRBD1 (5 bases). In DNA form, the CDR3 reads TGTGCCAGCTCACCCGGGGGGGACGGCTACACCTTC. Protein: CASSPGGDGYTF.